A single sample gave rise to the 24 T cell receptor beta chains below, sequenced in a study of identical twins. In TCRdb, the 5' RACE reads were re-called with MiXCR into one record per CDR3 protein. The sample consists of 690,000 or so distinct CDR3 sequences, around 8.3% of them appearing once. This sample also appeared in a second study, on yellow fever vaccine responses in identical twins.

The sequencing input was PBMCs. The receptors come from a woman under 30 in good health.

This clonotype was seen many times. CDR3 DNA sequence: TGTGCCAGCAGCTTAGAGGAAGGCAGCTCCTACAATGAGCAGTTCTTC. Translation: CASSLEEGSSYNEQFF. The V call is TRBV7-8, the J call TRBJ2-1, with unresolved D. There are 16 residues in the CDR3. Deletions cut 1 base from V and 0 bases from J, with 10 bases between. Germline CDR1 SGHVS, CDR2 FQNEAQ. The whole variable domain, remainder taken from reference TRBV7-8 and TRBJ2-1, is GAGVSQSPRYKVAKRGQDVALRCDPISGHVSLFWYQQALGQGPEFLTYFQNEAQLDKSGLPSDRFFAERPEGSVSTLKIQRTQQEDSAVYLCASSLEEGSSYNEQFFGPGTRLTVL.

This chain uses TRBV7-8 with TRBJ1-6; no clear D. This CDR3 comprises 14 residues. The V end was cut by 3 bases, the J end by 10 bases, with 13 bases between. The V gene's germline CDR1 is SGHVS and CDR2 FQNEAQ. The CDR3 loop is CASSFSLGKSPLHF. Here the CDR3 DNA reads TGTGCCAGCAGCTTTTCTCTGGGGAAGTCACCCCTCCACTTT.

The chain combines TRBV14 with TRBJ2-1; TRBD2 agrees at 11 bases. Germline values: CDR1 SGHDN, CDR2 FVKESK. The V gene end was trimmed by 1 base and the J gene end by 5 bases; junction bases not matched to a gene: 4. The CDR3 has 16 amino acids. The CDR3 nucleotides are TGTGCCAGCAGCCAAGGTAGCGGGAGGGTCAACAATGAGCAGTTCTTC. As protein: CASSQGSGRVNNEQFF.

This clonotype has a count of ten or more. The chain has TRBV5-1 and TRBJ2-1; D call uncertain. Trimming took off 4 bases at V and 10 bases at J, with 9 bases between the two ends. CDR3 length: 11 residues. From germline, CDR1 is SGHRS and CDR2 YFSETQ. CDR3 protein: CASSLVAEQFF. DNA for the CDR3: TGCGCCAGCAGCCTGGTGGCAGAGCAGTTCTTC.

The CDR3 coding sequence is TGTGCCAGCAGTTTACAGCGGGAGCTTGAGCAGTACTTC. Its protein is CASSLQRELEQYF. The chain carries TRBV27 and TRBJ2-7; 8 positions agree with TRBD2. The CDR3 consists of 13 residues. J was trimmed by 7 bases and V by 2 bases; bases with no gene match: 4. Germline V gene data show CDR1 as MNHEY and CDR2 as SMNVEV (reference sequence).

There are a few counts of this clonotype. V usage is TRBV5-1 and J usage is TRBJ2-2; D is perhaps TRBD1 (6 bases). Germline loops: CDR1 SGHRS, CDR2 YFSETQ. The V and J ends lost 7 bases and 0 bases respectively, with 7 bases between them. The CDR3 loop spans 13 amino acids. CDR3 residues: CASGGPNTGELFF. The CDR3 DNA follows: TGCGCCAGCGGGGGCCCGAACACCGGGGAGCTGTTTTTT. The whole variable domain, filled in from reference TRBV5-1 and TRBJ2-2, reads KAGVTQTPRYLIKTRGQQVTLSCSPISGHRSVSWYQQTPGQGLQFLFEYFSETQRNKGNFPGRFSGRQFSNSRSEMNVSTLELGDSALYLCASGGPNTGELFFGEGSRLTVL.

This chain uses TRBV5-1 with TRBJ2-7; D is unresolved. Germline CDR1 SGHRS, CDR2 YFSETQ. Trimming took off 4 bases at V and 0 bases at J, with 17 bases between the two ends. The CDR3 covers 16 residues. The CDR3 reads CASSPFPGNSSYEQYF. In DNA, the CDR3 is TGCGCCAGCAGCCCTTTCCCGGGCAATTCCTCCTACGAGCAGTACTTC.

This clonotype came up a few times. The chain links TRBV28 to TRBJ2-3; D is uncertain. Looked up from germline, CDR1 is MDHEN and CDR2 is SYDVKM. The CDR3 covers 13 residues. V was trimmed by 6 bases and J by 4 bases, leaving 11 bases between them. The DNA of the CDR3 is TGTGCCAGCAGATCACCCGGAGCAGATACGCAGTATTTT. This gives the protein CASRSPGADTQYF.

This clonotype was picked up a small number of times. The rearrangement joins TRBV27 to TRBJ2-1; 8 nucleotides line up with TRBD1. Trimming took 5 bases from V and 9 from J; bases not matched to a gene: 9. Germline CDR1 MNHEY, CDR2 SMNVEV (reference sequence). CDR3 length equals 14 residues. CDR3 sequence: CASSTTGGPGEQFF. CDR3 nucleotides: TGTGCCAGCAGTACAACAGGGGGTCCAGGTGAGCAGTTCTTC.

V is TRBV24-1 and J is TRBJ1-1; D is possibly TRBD1 (5 bases). Germline assignment: CDR1 KGHDR and CDR2 SFDVKD. V lost 7 bases and J lost 3, with 5 bases in between. CDR3 size: 11 residues. The CDR3 is CATRGDTEAFF. The CDR3, as DNA: TGTGCCACCAGGGGGGACACTGAAGCTTTCTTT.

This clonotype was detected a few times. The chain recombines TRBV20-1 with TRBJ2-7; D may match TRBD1 or TRBD2 (5 bases each). This CDR3 region has 15 residues. CDR1 and CDR2 from the germline V gene are DFQATT and SNEGSKA (reference sequence). Trimming stripped 0 bases from V and 6 bases from J, with 18 bases between. The CDR3 protein is CSARDSFGGRTEQYF. CDR3 in DNA: TGCAGTGCTAGAGATTCCTTTGGGGGTCGGACCGAGCAGTACTTC.

The rearrangement joins TRBV6-5 to TRBJ1-6, with TRBD1 identical over 8 bases. Trimming took 0 bases from V and 9 from J; bases not matched to a gene: 4. From germline, CDR1 is MNHEY and CDR2 SVGAGI. The CDR3 length is 15 residues. The CDR3 nucleotides read TGTGCCAGCAGTTACTCGAGGACAGGGACTTCACCCCTCCACTTT. Protein product: CASSYSRTGTSPLHF.

This clonotype was found many times. V and J are TRBV10-3 and TRBJ2-2; D not certain. With 0 bases removed from V and 4 bases from J, the gap between germline ends came to 6 bases. Germline assignment: CDR1 ENHRY and CDR2 SYGVKD. The CDR3 sequence is 14 residues long. The CDR3, as DNA: TGTGCCATCAGTGAGTCTACAAGCACCGGGGAGCTGTTTTTT. It encodes CAISESTSTGELFF.

This clonotype was seen a handful of times. The gene calls are TRBV20-1 and TRBJ2-7; maybe TRBD2 (5 bases). V lost 3 bases to trimming and J lost 3 bases, with 9 bases between them. The CDR3 length is 12 residues. CDR1 is DFQATT and CDR2 is SNEGSKA in the germline V gene (reference sequence). CDR3 bases: TGCAGTGCTAGGGGTAGCGTCTACGAGCAGTACTTC. Translating gives CSARGSVYEQYF.

In its sample, this clonotype was seen many times. The rearrangement links TRBV20-1 to TRBJ2-7; 12 nucleotides align to TRBD2. Germline CDR1 reads DFQATT; CDR2 reads SNEGSKA (reference sequence). V dropped 6 bases and J dropped 3; count of bases not matched to a gene: 9. This CDR3 is 15 amino acids long. The CDR3 spells CSARSLAGGDYEQYF. The DNA for the CDR3 is TGCAGTGCCAGGAGTCTAGCGGGAGGGGACTACGAGCAGTACTTC.

The V and J genes are TRBV5-1 and TRBJ2-3; possibly TRBD1 or TRBD2 for D (7 bases each). Per the germline V gene, CDR1 is SGHRS and CDR2 is YFSETQ. This CDR3 region has 15 residues. V gave up 2 bases and J gave up 8 bases, with 18 bases separating them. The CDR3 protein is CASSFEREGGVTQYF. The DNA for the CDR3 is TGCGCCAGCAGCTTCGAGCGGGAAGGGGGCGTTACGCAGTATTTT.

This rearrangement joins TRBV10-3 to TRBJ2-1; 10 positions match TRBD2. The CDR3 is 14 amino acids. Germline loops: CDR1 ENHRY, CDR2 SYGVKD. With V trimmed by 5 bases and J by 7 bases, 5 bases remained unmatched. CDR3 in DNA: TGTGCCATCAGTCTAGCGGGAGAGAAAAATGAGCAGTTCTTC. This sequence encodes CAISLAGEKNEQFF.

This clonotype showed up just a few times. The genes are TRBV10-3 and TRBJ2-3; 7 bases fit TRBD2. This CDR3 region has 14 residues. J lost 1 base, V lost 6 bases, and 4 bases had no gene match. CDR1 and CDR2 from the germline V gene are ENHRY and SYGVKD. CDR3: CAISLSGGTDTQYF. The CDR3 DNA follows: TGTGCCATCAGCCTGAGCGGGGGCACAGATACGCAGTATTTT.

This clonotype was observed a handful of times. This chain links TRBV27 with TRBJ2-1, with D perhaps matching TRBD2 (5 bases). The CDR3 has 14 residues. The V end lost 6 bases, the J end lost 1 base, and 10 bases lay between the germline ends. In germline, CDR1 is MNHEY, CDR2 SMNVEV (reference sequence). CDR3 amino acids: CASRDGVSYNEQFF. The CDR3 DNA reads as TGTGCCAGCAGGGACGGGGTATCCTACAATGAGCAGTTCTTC.

This clonotype showed up just a few times. V is TRBV5-1 and J is TRBJ2-5, with D perhaps matching TRBD1 or TRBD2 (5 bases each). V dropped 1 base and J dropped 2 bases, with 12 bases sitting between them. The CDR3 consists of 15 residues. Germline V CDR1 and CDR2: SGHRS, YFSETQ. The CDR3 sequence: CASSLFPREQETQYF. The CDR3 DNA is TGCGCCAGCAGCTTGTTTCCCAGGGAGCAAGAGACCCAGTACTTC.

This clonotype occurred a few times. This chain connects TRBV5-6 to TRBJ2-7, with a weak D call TRBD2 (5 bases). V was trimmed by 3 bases and J by 3 bases, leaving 25 bases between them. Germline V lookup: CDR1 SGHDT, CDR2 YYEEEE. This CDR3 is built from 18 residues. This chain's CDR3 is CASSSDFPPGSRLYEQYF. The DNA for the CDR3 is TGTGCCAGCAGCTCAGACTTTCCACCGGGGAGCCGACTCTACGAGCAGTACTTC.

The rearrangement uses TRBV2 and TRBJ2-5; 8 nucleotides line up with TRBD1. CDR1 and CDR2 from the germline V gene are SNHLY and FYNNEI. Losses at the gene ends were 6 bases for V and 5 bases for J; bases not matched to a gene: 5. This CDR3 has 13 amino acids. CDR3 in amino acids: CASRGQAGETQYF. The CDR3, as DNA: TGTGCCAGCAGGGGACAGGCAGGGGAGACCCAGTACTTC.

The CDR3 sequence is CASSLTSGLDEQYF. CDR3 in DNA: TGTGCCAGCAGTCTAACGTCGGGGCTGGACGAGCAGTACTTC. The V call is TRBV11-2, the J call TRBJ2-7; D possibly uses TRBD1 or TRBD2 (5 bases each). V lost 6 bases and J 5 bases, leaving 17 bases between the germline ends. Germline V CDR1 and CDR2: SGHAT, FQNNGV. The CDR3 is 14 amino acids.

This clonotype showed up many times. This chain uses TRBV6-2 or TRBV6-3 with TRBJ2-2, with D uncertain. The V gene lost 2 bases and the J gene lost 6 bases, with 13 bases spanning the gap. Germline values: CDR1 MNHEY, CDR2 SVGEGT. The CDR3 has 15 amino acids. The CDR3: CASSYMDPSSGELFF. The CDR3 bases are TGTGCCAGCAGTTACATGGACCCCTCGTCCGGGGAGCTGTTTTTT.